The sequence of this TCR beta chain was determined in a study of cytomegalovirus exposure and HLA in healthy donors. As for the study in general: Membership in the Caucasian-associated ancestry cluster was found for 65% to 85% of almost 400 genotyped donors. Study-wide points: Rarity marked most TCR sequences, yet some public TCRs occurred in many donors.

A remark on this clone: The antigen is not known.

This CDR3 is 15 amino acids long. Germline assignment: CDR1 KGHSH and CDR2 LQKENI. V shed 4 bases, J shed 3 bases, and the junction held 5 bases outside the gene matches. PCR employed 60 Vbeta and 13 Jbeta primers. Only in-frame clones appear in the TCRdb table, and some are missing; sequencing was by immunoSEQ multiplex PCR. This table has under 300,000 clones, 86% appearing once. Sequencing was performed on PBMCs. The source of this sequence is a man aged 35-49 years in good health and CMV-seropositive. The V call is TRBV18, the J call TRBJ1-4, with TRBD1 matching 7 bases. DNA of the CDR3: TGTGCCAGCTCACGAACGACAGGGCCTAATGAAAAACTGTTTTTT. It yields the protein CASSRTTGPNEKLFF.